A selection of T cell receptor beta chains follows, all from one sample in a study of CD8+ T cells in alopecia areata. Sequencing was performed with immunoSEQ multiplex PCR; in TCRdb, only in-frame clones are kept and a portion is missing. In the table there are roughly 180,000 clones, almost 65% of which are singletons. Sequences were derived from CD4+ T cells sorted from blood, sampled at week 0. These receptors all come from a human donor with alopecia areata. The CDR3 runs from the conserved cysteine through the conserved F or W.

V gene	CDR3 protein
TRBV29-1	CSVIQGTYEQYF
TRBV6-1	CASSQQGDRKTQYF
TRBV4-3	CASSQGGDSAYNEQFF
TRBV19	CASNNDGNTEAFF
TRBV7-2	CASSLGQGVRYEQYF
TRBV4-3	CASSLGAQETQYF
TRBV5-5	CASSHSGGTAGANVLTF
TRBV25-1	CASSESLHYEQYF
TRBV30	CAWSRLSGANVLTF
TRBV25-1	CASSVTSGATGELFF
TRBV13	CASSSQRQLRQETQYF
TRBV29-1	CSVGGGEKLFF
TRBV7-2	CASSRDRGNTDTQYF
TRBV5-6	CASSSGQRETQYF
TRBV29-1	CSATSPGGSQYF
TRBV29-1	CSAGLAGSTDTQYF
TRBV29-1	CSGGDTNQPQHF
TRBV30	CAWNPRKLGGGTDTQYF
TRBV29-1	CSVKETSGGVQETQYF
TRBV29-1	CSYTGGHGYTF
TRBV5-1	CASSLGQGNEQFF
TRBV12-5	CASGSTTGRYTF
TRBV30	CAWSTNRKETQYF
TRBV2	CASNRDSYGYTF
TRBV5-6	CASSLRQIGYGYTF
TRBV29-1	CSGQILNTEAFF
TRBV30	CAWSVRLPSVEKLFF
TRBV11-3	CASSLAGPASAEQYF
TRBV30	CAWSVGVRGSSPLHF
TRBV29-1	CSVKLVAGGSTDTQYF